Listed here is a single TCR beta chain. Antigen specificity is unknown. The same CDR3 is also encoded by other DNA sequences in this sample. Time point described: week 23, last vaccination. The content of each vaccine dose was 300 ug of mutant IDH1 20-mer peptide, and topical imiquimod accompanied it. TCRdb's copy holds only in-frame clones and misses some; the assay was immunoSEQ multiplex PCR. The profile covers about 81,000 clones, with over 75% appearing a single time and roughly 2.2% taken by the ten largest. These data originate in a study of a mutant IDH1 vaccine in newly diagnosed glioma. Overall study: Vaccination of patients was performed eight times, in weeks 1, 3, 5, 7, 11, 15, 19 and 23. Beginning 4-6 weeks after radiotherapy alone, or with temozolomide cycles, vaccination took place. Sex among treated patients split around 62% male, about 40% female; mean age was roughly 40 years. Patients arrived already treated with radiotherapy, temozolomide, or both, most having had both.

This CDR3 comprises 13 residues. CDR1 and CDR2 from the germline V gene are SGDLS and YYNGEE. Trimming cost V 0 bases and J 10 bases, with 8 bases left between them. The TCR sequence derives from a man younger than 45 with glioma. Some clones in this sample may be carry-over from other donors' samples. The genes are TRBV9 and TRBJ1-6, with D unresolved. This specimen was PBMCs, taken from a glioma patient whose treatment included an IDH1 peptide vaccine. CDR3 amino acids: CASSVGGNSPLHF. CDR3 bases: TGTGCCAGCAGCGTAGGTGGGAACTCACCCCTCCACTTT.